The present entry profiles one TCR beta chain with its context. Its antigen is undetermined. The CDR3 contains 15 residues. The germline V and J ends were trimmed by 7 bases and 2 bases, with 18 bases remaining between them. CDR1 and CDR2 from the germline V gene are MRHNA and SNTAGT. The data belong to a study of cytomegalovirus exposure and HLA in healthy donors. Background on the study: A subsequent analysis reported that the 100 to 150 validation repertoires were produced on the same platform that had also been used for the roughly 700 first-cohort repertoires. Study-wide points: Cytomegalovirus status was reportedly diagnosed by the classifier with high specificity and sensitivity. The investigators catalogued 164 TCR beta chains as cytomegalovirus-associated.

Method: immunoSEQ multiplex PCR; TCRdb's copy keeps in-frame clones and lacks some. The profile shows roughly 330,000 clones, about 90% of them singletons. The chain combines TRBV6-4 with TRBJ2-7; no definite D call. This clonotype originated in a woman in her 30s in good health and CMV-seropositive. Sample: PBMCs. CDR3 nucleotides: TGTGCCAGCAACGAAGGTAAGGCAAACCCCTACGAGCAGTACTTC. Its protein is CASNEGKANPYEQYF.